This T cell receptor beta chain was found in a study of radiation and T cells in renal cell carcinoma. Generated by immunoSEQ multiplex PCR, the TCRdb table keeps only in-frame clones and is missing some. The data hold roughly 86,000 clones, with around 85% observed a single time. This clone was seen a single time. Its antigen is unidentified. Study-level points and caveats: Top tumor clonotypes rose in blood 2 weeks post-radiation, then contracted.

Time point noted: blood 4 weeks post-SBRT, at nephrectomy. Treatment specified: 15 Gy SBRT to primary tumor, nephrectomy 4 weeks later. Blood was sampled at baseline, 2 weeks and 4 weeks after SBRT. The CDR3 runs 14 residues. V lost 5 bases and J 1 base, leaving 11 bases between the germline ends. Germline CDR1 SEHNR, CDR2 FQNEAQ (reference sequence). The rearrangement joins TRBV7-9 to TRBJ2-5, with TRBD2 as a possible D gene (6 bases). This sequence originates from a man aged 45-65 years with renal cell carcinoma. Sequencing used blood, obtained from a patient whose treatment included radiotherapy and nephrectomy. The DNA of the CDR3 is TGTGCCAGCAGCGGTCCCGGGGGCCAAGAGACCCAGTACTTC. It yields the protein CASSGPGGQETQYF. Based on the CDR3 plus reference TRBV7-9 and TRBJ2-5, the full variable domain is DTGVSQNPRHKITKRGQNVTFRCDPISEHNRLYWYRQTLGQGPEFLTYFQNEAQLEKSRLLSDRFSAERPKGSFSTLEIQRTEQGDSAMYLCASSGPGGQETQYFGPGTRLLVL.